Listed here are 32 T cell receptor delta chains from one sample, sequenced in a study of gamma-delta T cells after stem cell transplantation. TCRdb re-processed the RT-PCR reads using CATT. The data hold 1,500 to 2,000 delta-chain clones, with under 25% observed a single time. The sequenced sample was gamma-delta T cells. These receptor sequences come from a human donor. It is not recorded whose cells these are; they may come from a transplant donor.

The chain carries TRDV2 and TRDJ1; the match to TRDD3 covers 12 bases. The V gene end was trimmed by 0 bases and the J gene end by 0 bases; junction bases not matched to a gene: 22. This CDR3 has 23 amino acids. Per germline, CDR1 GEAIGNYY and CDR2 EKD. This chain's CDR3 is CACDTGGLGTGGYSHRYTDKLIF. CDR3 nucleotide sequence: TGTGCCTGTGACACCGGGGGTCTTGGGACTGGGGGATACTCGCATCGGTACACCGATAAACTCATCTTT.

This clone is labeled as medium-sized. The J gene is TRDJ1, the V gene TRDV2; 8 nucleotides match TRDD3. The CDR3 has 18 residues. Germline V gene lookup returns CDR1 GEAIGNYY and CDR2 EKD. V dropped 3 bases and J dropped 0; count of bases not matched to a gene: 14. CDR3 sequence: CACDPVAAGGTYTDKLIF. Written as DNA, the CDR3 is TGTGCCTGTGACCCCGTTGCGGCTGGGGGAACATACACCGATAAACTCATCTTT.

The genes are TRDV2 and TRDJ1; 8 nucleotides align to TRDD3. The CDR3 consists of 18 residues. CDR1 GEAIGNYY and CDR2 EKD come from the germline V gene. The junction had 13 bases not matched to a gene; V was cut back by 0 bases and J by 2 bases. The CDR3 bases are TGTGCCTGTGACACCGTGGGTGGGGATACCGGAGTGACCGATAAACTCATCTTT. Translation: CACDTVGGDTGVTDKLIF.

The rearrangement uses TRDV2 and TRDJ1; TRDD3 agrees at 9 bases. Germline trimming cut 4 bases from V and 7 bases from J; bases unmatched to any gene: 9. The CDR3 is 14 amino acids. The germline V gene encodes CDR1 GEAIGNYY and CDR2 EKD. The CDR3 DNA reads TGTGCCTGTGAAAGGCTGGGGGATGCGTCTAAACTCATCTTT. Amino acids: CACERLGDASKLIF.

This clone is judged large. The J gene is TRDJ1, the V gene TRDV2, with TRDD3 identical over 7 bases. The J segment lost 0 bases and the V segment lost 0 bases, leaving 12 bases of the junction unmatched. CDR1 and CDR2 from the germline V gene are GEAIGNYY and EKD. The CDR3 is made up of 18 amino acids. The CDR3 region has the DNA TGTGCCTGTGACACCGTGCCCTCCACTGGGGAAAACACCGATAAACTCATCTTT. This translates into CACDTVPSTGENTDKLIF.

The chain carries TRDV2 and TRDJ1, with 12 bases aligning to TRDD3. With 3 bases clipped from V and 3 bases from J, the junction kept 7 bases outside the gene matches. Germline V gene data show CDR1 as GEAIGNYY and CDR2 as EKD. The CDR3 is made up of 16 amino acids. The DNA of the CDR3 is TGTGCCTGTGACGCTCTGCTGGGGGATACGCCCGATAAACTCATCTTT. Amino acids: CACDALLGDTPDKLIF.

Concerning this clone: This may be a read error: a much more frequent sequence differs by one nucleotide. Other DNA sequences in the sample encode the same CDR3. The chain couples TRDV2 to TRDJ3; TRDD3 matches at 13 bases. V dropped 2 bases and J dropped 0; count of bases not matched to a gene: 9. Germline CDR1 is GEAIGNYY and CDR2 is EKD. This CDR3 contains 21 residues. CDR3 protein: CACDKVLGDTQSSWDTRQMFF. Written as DNA, the CDR3 is TGTGCCTGTGACAAGGTACTGGGGGATACGCAAAGCTCCTGGGACACCCGACAGATGTTTTTC.

As regards this clone: A far larger clone is off by one base, so a read error is likely. Within the sample, other DNA sequences also encode this same CDR3. The V and J genes are TRDV1 and TRDJ1; possibly TRDD3 for D (9 bases). This CDR3 spans 24 amino acids. Trimming pared 6 bases from V and 1 base from J, leaving 42 bases between. The germline gives CDR1 TSWWSYY, CDR2 QGS. In nucleotides, the CDR3 is TGTGCTCTTGGCTCTTCCTACGTCTTTGTGTTGTCCGGGGGATACCGTCCCGGCACCGATAAACTCATCTTT. It is translated as CALGSSYVFVLSGGYRPGTDKLIF.

By sample share, this clone is medium-sized. V gene TRDV1 combines with J gene TRDJ1; 8 nucleotides align to TRDD2. The ends lost 0 bases at V and 0 bases at J; junction bases unmatched: 12. Germline V gene sequence: CDR1 TSWWSYY, CDR2 QGS. This CDR3 spans 19 amino acids. The CDR3 is CALGELGLPKGFYTDKLIF. CDR3 nucleotides: TGTGCTCTTGGGGAACTCGGCCTTCCTAAGGGGTTTTACACCGATAAACTCATCTTT.

This clone qualifies as medium-sized. A far larger clone is one base from this, pointing to a likely read error. Other nucleotide sequences in the sample specify the same CDR3. The V call is TRDV2, the J call TRDJ1; the D is unclear. The CDR3 extends over 15 amino acids. Per germline, CDR1 GEAIGNYY and CDR2 EKD. CDR3 sequence reads: CACDTISKLTDKLIF. In DNA form, the CDR3 reads TGTGCCTGCGACACCATTTCAAAACTCACCGATAAACTCATCTTT.

This clone was counted between two and nine times. A far larger clone is a single base away, which makes a read error likely. V usage is TRDV2 and J usage is TRDJ3; 9 bases fit TRDD3. Germline lookup yields CDR1 GEAIGNYY and CDR2 EKD. The CDR3 is 20 residues long. This chain's CDR3 is CACDTVALGDSPWDTRQTFF. CDR3 in DNA: TGTGCCTGTGACACCGTTGCCCTGGGGGATTCCCCCTGGGACACCCGACAGACGTTTTTC.

This clone has more than one count but fewer than ten. The protein held in TCRdb is that of a much larger clone and does not match this DNA's translation at residue 11, likely because of a read error; the protein shown is translated from the DNA. The J gene is TRDJ1, the V gene TRDV2, with 9 bases lining up with TRDD3. The CDR3 consists of 19 residues. Germline V gene sequence: CDR1 GEAIGNYY, CDR2 EKD. Losses at the gene ends were 3 bases for V and 0 bases for J; bases not matched to a gene: 16. DNA of the CDR3: TGTGCCTGTGACCCTATTTCACATACTGGGGGACAGTACACCGATAAACTCATCTTT. This gives the protein CACDPISHTGGQYTDKLIF.

A remark on this clone: A far larger clone differs by one base, so this is likely a read error. The same CDR3 can be traced to other DNA sequences in this sample. This CDR3 reads CACDTLLGDKDKLIF. The DNA of the CDR3 is TGTGCCTGCGACACCTTACTGGGGGATAAAGATAAACTCATCTTT. The chain links TRDV2 to TRDJ1; 11 nucleotides align to TRDD3. Germline CDR1 is GEAIGNYY and CDR2 is EKD. The CDR3 extends over 15 amino acids.

By its share, this clone is large. The identical CDR3 is also encoded by other nucleotide sequences in the sample. The DNA for the CDR3 is TGTGCCTGTGACACCTTGTCCCCTTTCCGCCGCGAGGGACAATCCCTTCCCGATAAACTCATCTTT. Translating gives CACDTLSPFRREGQSLPDKLIF. The chain couples TRDV2 to TRDJ1, with D perhaps matching TRDD2 (5 bases). Trimming shortened V by 0 bases and J by 3 bases, and 34 bases separated the two germline ends. The CDR3 consists of 22 residues. Germline CDR1 and CDR2: GEAIGNYY and EKD.

About this clone: Only one base separates this from a far larger clonotype, so it likely reflects a read error. Additional DNA sequences in this sample encode the identical CDR3. The CDR3 protein is CACDTVALGDSPWDTRQMFF. The CDR3 DNA sequence: TGTGCCTGTGACACCGTTGCCCTGGGGGATTCCCCCTGGGACACCCGACAGATGTTCTTC. The chain links TRDV2 to TRDJ3; 9 bases are shared with TRDD3. The V gene's germline CDR1 is GEAIGNYY and CDR2 EKD. This CDR3 is built from 20 residues.

This clone is deemed medium-sized. The chain employs TRDV2 and TRDJ1; D uncertain. This CDR3 is built from 14 residues. Trimming left V 0 bases short and J 0 bases short, with 7 bases between. Germline values: CDR1 GEAIGNYY, CDR2 EKD. The CDR3 loop is CACDTVLNTDKLIF. CDR3 in DNA: TGTGCCTGTGACACCGTACTGAACACCGATAAACTCATCTTT.

Remarks on this clone: One base away lies a much larger clone, so this may be a sequencing read error. The chain joins TRDV2 to TRDJ1; 12 bases match TRDD3. This CDR3 has 24 residues. Per the germline V gene, CDR1 is GEAIGNYY and CDR2 is EKD. Unmatched junction bases numbered 32, after V lost 6 bases and J lost 1 base. CDR3 in amino acids: CACSPVDYSVLGDTSSVSTDKLIF. CDR3 nucleotides: TGTGCCTGTTCTCCCGTGGATTATTCTGTACTGGGGGATACCTCGTCGGTATCCACCGATAAACTCATCTTT.

The CDR3 region has the DNA TGTGCAGCAAGCGCCTCTGTACTGGGGGACTACACCGATAAACTCATCTTT. Translation: CAASASVLGDYTDKLIF. This rearrangement joins TRAV29/DV5 to TRDJ1; 9 bases line up with TRDD3. The V and J ends lost 0 bases and 0 bases, in that order; junction bases with no gene match: 9. CDR3 size: 17 residues. The germline V gene has CDR1 NSMFDY and CDR2 ISSIKDK.

Regarding this clone: A far more abundant clone sits one base away, making this likely a read error. The V and J genes are TRDV2 and TRDJ1, with TRDD3 matching over 10 bases. The CDR3 spans 18 residues. Per the germline V gene, CDR1 is GEAIGNYY and CDR2 is EKD. J lost 3 bases, V lost 1 base, and 13 bases had no gene match. The CDR3 coding sequence is TGTGCCTGTGACACTCTTACTGGGGGATCTGGATTCGCCGATAAACTCATCTTT. It encodes CACDTLTGGSGFADKLIF.

This clone is medium-sized by share. The rearrangement links TRDV2 to TRDJ1, with 9 bases matching TRDD3. The junction had 10 bases not matched to a gene; V was cut back by 3 bases and J by 0 bases. The CDR3 has 17 residues. CDR1 and CDR2 from the germline V gene are GEAIGNYY and EKD. The CDR3 protein is CACDEVLGDPYTDKLIF. CDR3 sequence (DNA): TGTGCCTGTGACGAGGTACTGGGGGACCCCTACACCGATAAACTCATCTTT.

This clone ranks as medium-sized. The gene calls are TRDV2 and TRDJ1, with 12 bases lining up with TRDD3. In germline, CDR1 is GEAIGNYY, CDR2 EKD. Germline trimming cut 3 bases from V and 2 bases from J; bases unmatched to any gene: 12. The CDR3 length is 18 residues. The CDR3 reads CACDALSGGYAPTDKLIF. The CDR3 nucleotides read TGTGCCTGTGACGCTCTCTCTGGGGGATACGCACCTACCGATAAACTCATCTTT.

This clone is classed as medium-sized. Other DNA sequences of this sample code for an identical CDR3. The chain has TRDV2 and TRDJ1; TRDD3 matches 13 bases. This CDR3 spans 22 amino acids. V was pared by 3 bases and J by 0 bases, with 21 bases of the junction left unmatched. Germline-derived CDR1 and CDR2 are GEAIGNYY and EKD. The CDR3 loop reads CACDPLLGDTRGKGLDTDKLIF. The CDR3 region has the DNA TGTGCCTGTGACCCCTTACTGGGGGATACGCGAGGAAAAGGCCTTGACACCGATAAACTCATCTTT.

Concerning this clone itself: Since a much larger clone is just one base distant, this may be a read error. This chain links TRDV2 with TRDJ2, with 7 bases that match TRDD3. The CDR3 runs to 20 residues. Looked up from germline, CDR1 is GEAIGNYY and CDR2 is EKD. This CDR3 reads CACDTVTTMGDRALTAQPFF. Here the CDR3 DNA reads TGTGCCTGTGACACCGTCACGACCATGGGGGACCGAGCTTTGACAGCACAACCCTTCTTT.

The CDR3 loop reads CACDSVVGVGDTADKLIF. The CDR3 DNA sequence: TGTGCCTGTGACTCCGTTGTGGGAGTGGGGGATACGGCCGATAAACTCATCTTT. The rearrangement links TRDV2 to TRDJ1, with 11 bases that match TRDD3. The CDR3 is made up of 18 amino acids. Trimming removed 3 bases from V and 3 bases from J; junction bases left unmatched: 14. Germline-derived CDR1 and CDR2 are GEAIGNYY and EKD.

The chain joins TRDV2 to TRDJ1; TRDD3 aligns across 7 bases. Germline assignment: CDR1 GEAIGNYY and CDR2 EKD. CDR3 size: 15 residues. V trimming: 2 bases; J trimming: 1 base; junction bases outside the gene matches: 6. CDR3 nucleotide sequence: TGTGCCTGTGACAACGTACTGGGGCTCACCGATAAACTCATCTTT. Its translation: CACDNVLGLTDKLIF.

The V call is TRDV2, the J call TRDJ1, with TRDD3 matching over 10 bases. This CDR3 has 19 amino acids. The J segment lost 2 bases and the V segment lost 0 bases, leaving 14 bases of the junction unmatched. Germline V gene lookup returns CDR1 GEAIGNYY and CDR2 EKD. Here the CDR3 DNA reads TGTGCCTGTGACACCGTCCGGACCTGGGGGATAGAGGCGACCGATAAACTCATCTTT. This gives the protein CACDTVRTWGIEATDKLIF.

This clone was seen only a few times. A far larger clone is one base from this, pointing to a likely read error. V is TRDV2 and J is TRDJ3; 10 positions agree with TRDD3. Germline assignment: CDR1 GEAIGNYY and CDR2 EKD. This CDR3 has 21 amino acids. After removal of 3 bases from V and 2 bases from J, the junction contained 15 bases not matched to a gene. Here the CDR3 reads CACDAGGITGGLTWDTRQMFF. The CDR3, as DNA: TGTGCCTGTGACGCCGGTGGGATTACTGGGGGATTGACCTGGGACACCCGACAGATGTTTTTC.

Turning to this clone: A read error may explain this, as a much larger clone is one base away. The identical CDR3 is also encoded by other nucleotide sequences in the sample. CDR3 sequence reads: CALGVGQLLLGAPLTAQLFF. CDR3 nucleotide sequence: TGTGCTCTTGGGGTGGGCCAGCTCCTACTGGGGGCCCCTTTGACAGCACAACTCTTCTTT. The J gene is TRDJ2, the V gene TRDV1, with 8 bases aligning to TRDD3. The CDR3 loop spans 20 amino acids. Germline assignment: CDR1 TSWWSYY and CDR2 QGS. V was pared by 4 bases and J by 0 bases, with 16 bases of the junction left unmatched.

The gene calls are TRDV2 and TRDJ1; 10 bases agree with TRDD3. Germline V gives CDR1 GEAIGNYY, CDR2 EKD. The J segment lost 0 bases and the V segment lost 0 bases, leaving 9 bases of the junction unmatched. The CDR3 runs 18 residues. CDR3 region: CACDTVLGDRLYTDKLIF. The CDR3 DNA reads as TGTGCCTGTGACACCGTACTGGGGGATCGCCTTTACACCGATAAACTCATCTTT.

This clone has a handful of counts. This chain connects TRDV2 to TRDJ3, with 7 bases identical to TRDD3. This CDR3 is built from 19 residues. In germline, CDR1 is GEAIGNYY, CDR2 EKD. Trimming cost V 3 bases and J 0 bases; bases outside gene matches: 10. The CDR3 loop is CACDAGTGDGSWDTRQMFF. The CDR3 DNA reads TGTGCCTGTGACGCCGGTACTGGGGATGGCTCCTGGGACACCCGACAGATGTTTTTC.

The V gene is TRDV1, the J gene TRDJ1, with D possibly matching TRDD2 (5 bases). With 2 bases removed from V and 6 bases from J, the gap between germline ends came to 19 bases. The germline gives CDR1 TSWWSYY, CDR2 QGS. CDR3 length: 16 amino acids. The CDR3 nucleotides are TGTGCTCTTGGGGAATCATTCTTCCCTTCGGATTATAAACTCATCTTT. Translated: CALGESFFPSDYKLIF.

This chain uses TRDV2 with TRDJ3, with TRDD3 matching over 7 bases. CDR3 length: 21 residues. Germline CDR1 reads GEAIGNYY; CDR2 reads EKD. V was pared by 1 base and J by 0 bases, with 14 bases of the junction left unmatched. CDR3 in DNA: TGTGCCTGTGACACAGGACTGGGGATAGACCGGAGCTCCTGGGACACCCGACAGATGTTTTTC. Its protein product is CACDTGLGIDRSSWDTRQMFF.